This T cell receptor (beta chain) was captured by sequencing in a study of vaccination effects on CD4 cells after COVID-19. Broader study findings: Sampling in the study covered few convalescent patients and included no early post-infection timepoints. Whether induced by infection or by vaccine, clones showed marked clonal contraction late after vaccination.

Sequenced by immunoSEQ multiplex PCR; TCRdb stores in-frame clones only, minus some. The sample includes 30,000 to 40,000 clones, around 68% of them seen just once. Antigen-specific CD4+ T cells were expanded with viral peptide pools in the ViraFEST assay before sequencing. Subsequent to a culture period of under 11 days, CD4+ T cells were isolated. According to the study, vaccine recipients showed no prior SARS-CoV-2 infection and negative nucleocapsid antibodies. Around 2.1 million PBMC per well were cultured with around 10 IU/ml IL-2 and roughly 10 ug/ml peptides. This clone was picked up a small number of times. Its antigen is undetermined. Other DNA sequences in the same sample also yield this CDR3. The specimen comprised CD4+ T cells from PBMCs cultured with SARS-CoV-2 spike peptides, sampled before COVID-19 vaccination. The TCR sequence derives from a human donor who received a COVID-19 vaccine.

Here the CDR3 reads CASSLAAGGTEAFF. The CDR3 DNA follows: TGCGCCAGCAGCTTGGCCGCAGGGGGCACTGAAGCTTTCTTT. The J gene is TRBJ1-1, the V gene TRBV5-1, with TRBD1 matching 7 bases. V shed 0 bases and J 4 bases; nucleotides not matched to a gene: 3. The CDR3 is 14 residues long. Germline values: CDR1 SGHRS, CDR2 YFSETQ.